What follows are 28 T cell receptor beta chains derived from one specimen sequenced in a study of blood T cell repertoires in COVID-19 (dated by TCRdb to 2020 to 2022). Library creation used the immunoSEQ multiplex PCR assay. The source is immuneACCESS, and TCRdb retained only in-frame sequences with V and J called. Part of the clones is not carried over; for the studies checked, unresolved V genes explain less than half of this, and the remainder is unexplained. The sample has 350,000 to 400,000 clones on record, around 87% of them singletons. 6.5% of the sample rests with the top ten. Sequencing was performed on peripheral blood. These TCRs come from a man in his late teens or twenties with active or convalescent COVID-19.

The gene calls are TRBV30 and TRBJ1-2; TRBD1 agrees at 8 bases. The CDR3 sequence is 15 residues long. Germline V CDR1 and CDR2: GTSNPN, SVGIG (reference sequence). The J segment lost 6 bases and the V segment lost 2 bases, leaving 11 bases of the junction unmatched. The CDR3 sequence is CAWSRRATGGDGYTF. The CDR3 DNA reads as TGTGCCTGGAGTAGAAGAGCAACAGGGGGGGATGGCTACACCTTC.

This sequence joins TRBV27 and TRBJ2-2; 7 bases map to TRBD2. The CDR3 extends over 15 amino acids. Germline trimming cut 7 bases from V and 1 base from J; bases unmatched to any gene: 6. CDR1 MNHEY and CDR2 SMNVEV come from the germline V gene (reference sequence). The CDR3 coding sequence is TGTGCCAGCACCTTAGCGGGTCTGAACACCGGGGAGCTGTTTTTT. Translation gives CASTLAGLNTGELFF.

The gene calls are TRBV25-1 and TRBJ1-5; D unclear. Germline CDR1 reads MGHDK; CDR2 reads SYGVNS. The ends were cut back, 2 bases at V and 0 bases at J, with 11 bases in the middle. CDR3 length: 16 amino acids. The DNA of the CDR3 is TGTGCCAGCAGTGAACAGGTAATATATAGCAATCAGCCCCAGCATTTT. Its protein is CASSEQVIYSNQPQHF.

The chain uses TRBV28 and TRBJ1-4, with TRBD1 matching over 8 bases. The CDR3 spans 15 residues. With V trimmed by 7 bases and J by 3 bases, 7 bases remained unmatched. Germline CDR1 MDHEN, CDR2 SYDVKM. The CDR3 loop is CASTQQGAPNEKLFF. The CDR3 nucleotides read TGTGCCAGCACTCAGCAGGGGGCTCCTAATGAAAAACTGTTTTTT.

The chain combines TRBV12-2 with TRBJ2-3; TRBD2, the table's D call, lacks a check against the DNA. TRBV12-2 is annotated as a pseudogene. The CDR3 loop spans 16 amino acids. DNA for the CDR3: TGTGCAAGTCGCATCACCGGGACTACTAGCACAGATACGCAGTATTTT. Translated: CASRITGTTSTDTQYF.

The rearrangement joins TRBV12-3 or TRBV12-4 to TRBJ1-5; 8 positions match TRBD1. The CDR3 extends over 13 amino acids. V was pared by 6 bases and J by 9 bases, with 7 bases of the junction left unmatched. CDR3 sequence (DNA): TGTGCCAGCAGCCCGACAGGGGTTGGGCCCCAGCATTTT. It is translated as CASSPTGVGPQHF.

This sequence joins TRBV7-2 and TRBJ2-7; 15 bases align to TRBD2. Germline-derived CDR1 and CDR2 are SGHTA and FQGNSA. V gave up 4 bases and J gave up 5 bases; unmatched junction bases: 3. The CDR3 covers 15 residues. CDR3 DNA sequence: TGTGCCAGCAGCTCCTGGACTAGCGGGAGGGACGAGCAGTACTTC. Translated: CASSSWTSGRDEQYF.

Only a few counts were recorded for this clone. The chain joins TRBV28 to TRBJ2-5; D possibly corresponds to TRBD2 (5 bases). Trimming took off 5 bases at V and 3 bases at J, with 13 bases between the two ends. Germline CDR1 MDHEN, CDR2 SYDVKM. The CDR3 runs to 14 residues. CDR3: CASSVLVPEETQYF. CDR3 nucleotides: TGTGCCAGCAGTGTACTAGTCCCCGAAGAGACCCAGTACTTC.

This chain connects TRBV7-3 to TRBJ2-1; 10 positions agree with TRBD1. Trimming at V came to 5 bases and at J to 7 bases, leaving 11 bases not matched to a gene. CDR1 and CDR2 from the germline V gene are SGHTA and FQGTGA. The CDR3 totals 16 residues. CDR3 region: CASSLYPGTGVNEQFF. The CDR3 nucleotides are TGTGCCAGCAGCCTATATCCGGGGACAGGGGTTAATGAGCAGTTCTTC.

The chain is built from TRBV29-1 and TRBJ2-6; 9 bases map to TRBD1. V was pared by 6 bases and J by 2 bases, with 5 bases of the junction left unmatched. The CDR3 is 15 amino acids. The germline V gene has CDR1 SQVTM and CDR2 ANQGSEA. In nucleotides, the CDR3 is TGCAGCGTGCCGGGACAGGGCGCTGGGGCCAACGTCCTGACTTTC. The encoded protein is CSVPGQGAGANVLTF. Together with reference TRBV29-1 and TRBJ2-6, the CDR3 gives the full variable domain: SAVISQKPSRDICQRGTSLTIQCQVDSQVTMMFWYRQQPGQSLTLIATANQGSEATYESGFVIDKFPISRPNLTFSTLTVSNMSPEDSSIYLCSVPGQGAGANVLTFGAGSRLTVL.

V and J are TRBV18 and TRBJ2-3; TRBD2 is a possible D gene (6 bases). Germline V lookup: CDR1 KGHSH, CDR2 LQKENI. CDR3 length: 16 residues. V lost 5 bases to trimming and J lost 2 bases, with 17 bases between them. CDR3 DNA: TGTGCCAGCTCAGACACGGGCGGGGTAGACACAGATACGCAGTATTTT. Translated, it gives CASSDTGGVDTDTQYF.

The V call is TRBV5-8, the J call TRBJ2-5; no reliable D call. The germline gives CDR1 SGHTS, CDR2 YDEGEE. Trimming cost V 4 bases and J 3 bases, with 16 bases left between them. The CDR3 covers 15 residues. CDR3 DNA: TGTGCCAGCAGCGTCGTTACCCTATACGAAGAGACCCAGTACTTC. Its translation is CASSVVTLYEETQYF.

This clone was seen only once. The chain uses TRBV2 and TRBJ1-3; a possible D gene is TRBD1 (6 bases). CDR3 length: 14 amino acids. V lost 8 bases, J lost 2 bases, and 13 bases lay in between. Germline CDR1 is SNHLY and CDR2 is FYNNEI. CDR3 loop: CASGGQLAGNTIYF. DNA for the CDR3: TGTGCCAGCGGGGGACAATTGGCTGGAAACACCATATATTTT.

The chain recombines TRBV7-2 with TRBJ2-1; 11 bases line up with TRBD2. Germline V gene sequence: CDR1 SGHTA, CDR2 FQGNSA. V lost 2 bases, J lost 1 base, and 10 bases stayed unmatched. This CDR3 has 19 residues. CDR3 bases: TGTGCCAGCAGCTTAAGGTTACTAGCGGGAGTCTCATCCTACAATGAGCAGTTCTTC. This encodes CASSLRLLAGVSSYNEQFF.

Remarks on this clone: A junction boundary mismatches the germline segment, possibly from a read error. The chain recombines TRBV6-1 with TRBJ1-2, with 10 positions matching TRBD1. The CDR3 consists of 15 residues. Germline CDR1 and CDR2: MNHNS and SASEGT. The CDR3, as DNA: TGTGCCAGCAGAGAAGGGACAGGGGCGGGATATGGCTACACCTTC. Amino acid sequence: CASREGTGAGYGYTF.

The V call is TRBV7-2, the J call TRBJ1-2, with D perhaps TRBD1 (5 bases). CDR3 length: 16 residues. CDR1 SGHTA and CDR2 FQGNSA come from the germline V gene. V lost 4 bases and J lost 4, with 19 bases in between. CDR3 in amino acids: CASSSDAGPYAYGYTF. The CDR3 coding sequence is TGTGCCAGCAGCTCAGACGCGGGGCCCTACGCCTATGGCTACACCTTC.

This chain uses TRBV6-5 with TRBJ1-4; the D is unclear. Per germline, CDR1 MNHEY and CDR2 SVGAGI. With 6 bases removed from V and 0 bases from J, the gap between germline ends came to 11 bases. The CDR3 loop spans 15 amino acids. The CDR3 DNA sequence: TGTGCCAGCAGGTCCTGGCAGTCAACTAATGAAAAACTGTTTTTT. The encoded protein is CASRSWQSTNEKLFF.

This clone was found once. The chain couples TRBV19 to TRBJ1-2; tentatively, D is TRBD1 (6 bases). Trimming took off 5 bases at V and 6 bases at J, with 13 bases between the two ends. CDR1 is LNHDA, CDR2 SQIVND, per germline (reference sequence). The CDR3 is made up of 13 amino acids. CDR3 in amino acids: CASSYRVMDGYTF. DNA of the CDR3: TGTGCCAGTAGTTACAGGGTTATGGATGGCTACACCTTC.

The chain joins TRBV20-1 to TRBJ2-5; no clear D. This CDR3 is 11 amino acids long. V lost 6 bases, J lost 0 bases, and 5 bases lay in between. Germline V gene data show CDR1 as DFQATT and CDR2 as SNEGSKA (reference sequence). The CDR3 DNA reads TGCAGTGCCCTTGACCAAGAGACCCAGTACTTC. This codes for CSALDQETQYF.

This clone was detected once. The chain combines TRBV7-9 with TRBJ2-5; 9 bases fit TRBD2. CDR1 is SEHNR, CDR2 FQNEAQ, per germline (reference sequence). Germline trimming cut 2 bases from V and 0 bases from J; bases unmatched to any gene: 4. The CDR3 totals 16 residues. CDR3 sequence: CASSLPASGNQETQYF. As DNA, the CDR3 is TGTGCCAGCAGCTTACCCGCTAGCGGGAACCAAGAGACCCAGTACTTC.

The genes are TRBV6-2 or TRBV6-3 and TRBJ1-6, with TRBD1 identical over 9 bases. Looked up from germline, CDR1 is MNHEY and CDR2 is SVGEGT. Unmatched junction bases numbered 5, after V lost 2 bases and J lost 0 bases. The CDR3 is made up of 18 amino acids. Written as DNA, the CDR3 is TGTGCCAGCAGTTACGACAGGGGGTCGAGCTCCTATAATTCACCCCTCCACTTT. Its protein is CASSYDRGSSSYNSPLHF.

This chain uses TRBV5-4 with TRBJ1-1, with D possibly matching TRBD1 (6 bases). V was trimmed by 6 bases and J by 0 bases, leaving 21 bases between them. The CDR3 is 17 amino acids. The germline V gene has CDR1 SGHNT and CDR2 YYREEE (reference sequence). The CDR3 here is CASNLGGDRSVNTEAFF. The CDR3 coding sequence is TGTGCCAGCAATCTAGGGGGAGACAGGAGCGTGAACACTGAAGCTTTCTTT.

The J gene is TRBJ2-2, the V gene TRBV5-6, with a weak D call TRBD2 (6 bases). This CDR3 comprises 16 residues. Trimming took off 2 bases at V and 1 base at J, with 12 bases between the two ends. Germline V gene data show CDR1 as SGHDT and CDR2 as YYEEEE. The chain's CDR3 is CASSFGSGLNTGELFF. The CDR3 region has the DNA TGTGCCAGCAGCTTCGGAAGCGGGCTGAACACCGGGGAGCTGTTTTTT.

This sequence joins TRBV11-2 and TRBJ2-7; D is possibly TRBD2 (5 bases). Trimming took off 5 bases at V and 0 bases at J, with 17 bases between the two ends. This CDR3 is 16 amino acids long. CDR1 is SGHAT and CDR2 is FQNNGV in the germline V gene. This CDR3 is CASSQWLASSSYEQYF. The CDR3 DNA reads as TGTGCCAGCAGCCAATGGTTAGCGTCGAGCTCCTACGAGCAGTACTTC.

The gene calls are TRBV4-1 and TRBJ1-4; 8 bases align to TRBD1. CDR1 is MGHRA, CDR2 YSYEKL, per germline. CDR3 length: 19 amino acids. J gave up 0 bases and V 4 bases, and 13 bases lay outside the gene matches. This CDR3 is CASSPRGLLGLATNEKLFF. In DNA form, the CDR3 reads TGCGCCAGCAGCCCCAGGGGGCTTCTTGGTCTTGCAACTAATGAAAAACTGTTTTTT.

A word on this clone: Different DNA sequences within this sample yield the same CDR3. The chain links TRBV9 to TRBJ2-1; D is uncertain. Germline-derived CDR1 and CDR2 are SGDLS and YYNGEE. The CDR3 loop spans 14 amino acids. V was shortened by 0 bases and J by 1 base, with 5 bases between the two germline ends. This CDR3 reads CASSVGPSYNEQFF. The CDR3 region has the DNA TGTGCCAGCAGCGTAGGTCCATCCTACAATGAGCAGTTCTTC.

This clone was recorded a few times. This chain connects TRBV4-3 to TRBJ1-5; D possibly corresponds to TRBD1 (6 bases). This CDR3 is built from 16 residues. The germline V gene encodes CDR1 LGHNA and CDR2 YSLEER. V gave up 0 bases and J gave up 2 bases, with 11 bases separating them. In DNA, the CDR3 is TGCGCCAGCAGCCAAGATGCGGCAGGGGGCAATCAGCCCCAGCATTTT. Residues: CASSQDAAGGNQPQHF.

This chain uses TRBV12-3 or TRBV12-4 with TRBJ1-6; D might be TRBD1 (6 bases). V was cut by 7 bases and J by 10 bases, with 14 bases left in between. This CDR3 comprises 13 residues. Here the CDR3 DNA reads TGTGCCAGCACTTCTGCGAGGGGGTCACCCCTCCACTTT. Translating it yields CASTSARGSPLHF.